Below are 14 T cell receptor gamma chains sequenced from a single sample in a study of intestinal T cells in coeliac disease (dated by TCRdb to between 2020 and 2021). The library relied on multiplex PCR. TCRdb names Ion Torrent PGM as the instrument used. The LymphoTrack kit, which has primers carrying Illumina adapters, was used to amplify TRG repertoires from roughly 220 ng of biopsy DNA. For TCRdb, the public reads were processed anew by CATT, and duplicate DNA sequences were folded into one row. Here the sample has about 2,500 gamma-chain clones; about 42% occur a single time. The leading ten clones occupy 4.5% to 5% of the sample. For each case, genomic DNA was extracted from ten 5-um FFPE scrolls with the QIAamp DNA FFPE tissue kit. What was sequenced was a duodenal biopsy. The receptor set was obtained from a human donor with celiac disease.

Note on this clone: This may be a read error: a much more frequent sequence differs by one nucleotide. This CDR3 is also generated by other DNA sequences in the sample. The chain carries TRGV10 and TRGJ1 or TRGJ2. TRGV10 is recorded as an ORF, its role being uncertain. This CDR3 spans 15 amino acids. The CDR3: CAAWDYPSWAYKKLF. The CDR3 coding sequence is TGTGCCGCGTGGGATTATCCTAGTTGGGCTTATAAGAAACTCTTT.

Concerning this clone itself: This sequence may be a read error, since a much larger clone differs from it by one base. The chain joins TRGV2 to TRGJP2. Germline assignment: CDR1 EGSNGY and CDR2 YDSYNSKV. This CDR3 comprises 16 residues. As DNA, the CDR3 is TGTGCCGCCTGGGACGGGCCGAGGAGTAGTGATTGGATCAAGACGTTT. Translating it yields CAAWDGPRSSDWIKTF.

Worth noting for this clone: This sample also contains other DNA sequences that code for the same CDR3. V is TRGV9 and J is TRGJ1 or TRGJ2. J gave up 1 base and V 2 bases, and 2 bases lay outside the gene matches. Germline assignment: CDR1 GITISATS and CDR2 ISYDGTV (reference sequence). The CDR3 contains 13 residues. The CDR3 region has the DNA TGTGCCTTGTGGGAGGGTAATTATTATAAGAAACTCTTT. Its protein product is CALWEGNYYKKLF.

The chain couples TRGV3 to TRGJP2. The V gene's germline CDR1 is VTNTFY and CDR2 YDVSTARD (reference sequence). With V trimmed by 4 bases and J by 8 bases, 10 bases remained unmatched. The length of the CDR3 is 14 residues. The CDR3 nucleotides read TGTGCCACCTGGGATACGGTAGGAGATTGGATCAAGACGTTT. This gives the protein CATWDTVGDWIKTF.

In the case of this clone: The same CDR3 also results from other DNA sequences found in this sample. This chain links TRGV2 with TRGJP2. The V segment lost 0 bases and the J segment 2 bases; nucleotides outside the gene matches: 9. Germline lookup yields CDR1 EGSNGY and CDR2 YDSYNSKV. This CDR3 has 17 residues. CDR3 bases: TGTGCCACCTGGGACGGGCCGGCAAGGAGTAGTGATTGGATCAAGACGTTT. The encoded protein is CATWDGPARSSDWIKTF.

This clone was seen more than once but under ten times. V gene TRGV9 combines with J gene TRGJ1 or TRGJ2. This CDR3 has 9 amino acids. Losses at the gene ends were 5 bases for V and 11 bases for J; bases not matched to a gene: 3. The germline V gene has CDR1 GITISATS and CDR2 ISYDGTV (reference sequence). For the CDR3, the DNA is TGTGCCTTGTGGGCGGAGAAACTCTTT. This sequence encodes CALWAEKLF.

The chain employs TRGV10 and TRGJ1 or TRGJ2. TRGV10 is marked as an open reading frame, function uncertain. The CDR3 is 12 amino acids. The trim removed 8 bases at V and 6 bases at J, leaving 8 bases unmatched. The chain's CDR3 is CAAWPRPYKKLF. The CDR3, as DNA: TGTGCTGCGTGGCCCCGTCCTTATAAGAAACTCTTT.

V is TRGV2 and J is TRGJP2. Per the germline V gene, CDR1 is EGSNGY and CDR2 is YDSYNSKV. CDR3 length: 15 amino acids. V gave up 0 bases and J gave up 0 bases; unmatched junction bases: 1. The CDR3 sequence: CATWDGHSSDWIKTF. The CDR3, as DNA: TGTGCCACCTGGGACGGGCATAGTAGTGATTGGATCAAGACGTTT.

The chain carries TRGV5 and TRGJ1 or TRGJ2. From germline, CDR1 is VINAFY and CDR2 YDVSNSKD. The CDR3 is made up of 11 amino acids. Trimming removed 0 bases from V and 12 bases from J; junction bases left unmatched: 5. In DNA form, the CDR3 reads TGTGCCACCTGGGACAGGCGGGGGAAACTCTTT. It specifies CATWDRRGKLF.

The chain links TRGV10 to TRGJ1 or TRGJ2. TRGV10 is labeled an ORF, and its function is uncertain. Germline trimming cut 8 bases from V and 5 bases from J; bases unmatched to any gene: 16. The CDR3 is 15 residues long. The CDR3 protein is CAAWGSGEWDYKKLF. The CDR3 DNA reads TGTGCTGCGTGGGGGAGTGGGGAATGGGATTATAAGAAACTCTTT.

The V and J genes are TRGV8 and TRGJ1 or TRGJ2. Trimming cost V 4 bases and J 4 bases; bases outside gene matches: 4. The germline V gene has CDR1 VENAVY and CDR2 YDSYNSRV. This CDR3 has 12 residues. This CDR3 reads CATWDPYYKKLF. CDR3 in DNA: TGTGCCACCTGGGACCCCTATTATAAGAAACTCTTT.

This chain joins TRGV2 and TRGJP2. The germline V gene has CDR1 EGSNGY and CDR2 YDSYNSKV. The V and J ends lost 10 bases and 5 bases, in that order; junction bases with no gene match: 13. CDR3 length equals 14 residues. CDR3 loop: CATGTGRSDWIKTF. In DNA, the CDR3 is TGTGCCACTGGGACGGGCCGGAGTGATTGGATCAAGACGTTT.

The DNA for the CDR3 is TGTGCCACCTGGGACGGCATCGATTATTATAAGAAACTCTTT. Encoded protein: CATWDGIDYYKKLF. The chain joins TRGV2 to TRGJ1 or TRGJ2. Unmatched junction bases numbered 5, after V lost 1 base and J lost 2 bases. The CDR3 is 14 amino acids. Germline V CDR1 and CDR2: EGSNGY, YDSYNSKV.

Worth noting for this clone: One junction end does not reproduce the germline sequence, and a read error may be involved. Other DNA sequences within the sample encode an identical CDR3. This chain uses TRGV10 with TRGJP1. TRGV10 is sorted into the ORF group, with uncertain function. The CDR3 is made up of 14 amino acids. CDR3 nucleotide sequence: TGTGCCGCGTGGGGCTATACCACCGGTTGGTTCAAGATATTT. Amino acid sequence: CAAWGYTTGWFKIF.